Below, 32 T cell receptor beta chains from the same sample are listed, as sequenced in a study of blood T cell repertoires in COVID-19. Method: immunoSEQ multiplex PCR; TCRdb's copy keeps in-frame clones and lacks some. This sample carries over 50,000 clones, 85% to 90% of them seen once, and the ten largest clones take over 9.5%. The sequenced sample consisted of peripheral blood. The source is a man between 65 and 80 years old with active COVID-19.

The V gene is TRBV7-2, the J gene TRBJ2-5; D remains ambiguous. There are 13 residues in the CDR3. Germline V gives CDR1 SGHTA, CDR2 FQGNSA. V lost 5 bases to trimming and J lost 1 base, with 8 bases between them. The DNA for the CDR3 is TGTGCCAGCAGCGGGCGCCCCCAAGAGACCCAGTACTTC. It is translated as CASSGRPQETQYF.

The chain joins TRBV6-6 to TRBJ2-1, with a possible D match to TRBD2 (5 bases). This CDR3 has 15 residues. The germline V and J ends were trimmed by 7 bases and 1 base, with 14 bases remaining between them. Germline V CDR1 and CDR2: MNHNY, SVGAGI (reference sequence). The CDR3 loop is CASTGPGRSYNEQFF. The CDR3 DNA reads TGTGCCAGCACCGGACCGGGAAGGTCCTACAATGAGCAGTTCTTC.

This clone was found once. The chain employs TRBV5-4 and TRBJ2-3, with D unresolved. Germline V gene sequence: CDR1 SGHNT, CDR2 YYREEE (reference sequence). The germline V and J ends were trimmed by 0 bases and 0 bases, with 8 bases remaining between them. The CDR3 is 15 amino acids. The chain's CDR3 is CASSLAATSTDTQYF. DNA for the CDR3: TGTGCCAGCAGCTTGGCTGCTACTAGCACAGATACGCAGTATTTT.

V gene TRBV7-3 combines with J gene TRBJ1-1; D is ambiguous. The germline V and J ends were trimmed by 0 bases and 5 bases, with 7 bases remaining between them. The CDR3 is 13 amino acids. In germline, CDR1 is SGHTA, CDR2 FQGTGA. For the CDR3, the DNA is TGTGCCAGCAGCTTAACGTACCAGACTGAAGCTTTCTTT. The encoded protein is CASSLTYQTEAFF.

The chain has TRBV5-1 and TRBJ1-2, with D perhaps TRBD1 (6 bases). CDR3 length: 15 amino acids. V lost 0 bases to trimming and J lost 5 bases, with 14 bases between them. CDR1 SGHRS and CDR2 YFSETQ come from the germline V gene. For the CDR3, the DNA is TGCGCCAGCAGCTTGGAACGGGGGGCGGAATATGGCTACACCTTC. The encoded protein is CASSLERGAEYGYTF.

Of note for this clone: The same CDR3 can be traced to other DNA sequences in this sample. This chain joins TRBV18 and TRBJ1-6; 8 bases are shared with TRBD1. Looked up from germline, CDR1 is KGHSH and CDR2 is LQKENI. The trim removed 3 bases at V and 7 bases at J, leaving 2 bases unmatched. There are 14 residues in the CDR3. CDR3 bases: TGTGCCAGCTCACCCGGACAGGGAAATTCACCCCTCCACTTT. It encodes CASSPGQGNSPLHF.

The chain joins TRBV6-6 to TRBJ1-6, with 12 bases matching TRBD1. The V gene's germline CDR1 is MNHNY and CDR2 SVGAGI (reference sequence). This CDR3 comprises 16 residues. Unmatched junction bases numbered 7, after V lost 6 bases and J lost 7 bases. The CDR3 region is CASSDPGQGANSPLHF. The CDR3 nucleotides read TGTGCCAGCAGCGATCCGGGACAGGGGGCGAATTCACCCCTCCACTTT.

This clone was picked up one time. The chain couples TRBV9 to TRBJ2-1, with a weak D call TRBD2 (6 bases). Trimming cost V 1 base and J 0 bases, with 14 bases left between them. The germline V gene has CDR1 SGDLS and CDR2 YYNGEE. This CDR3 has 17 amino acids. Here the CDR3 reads CASSVYGGASSYNEQFF. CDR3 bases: TGTGCCAGCAGCGTATACGGCGGGGCCAGCTCCTACAATGAGCAGTTCTTC.

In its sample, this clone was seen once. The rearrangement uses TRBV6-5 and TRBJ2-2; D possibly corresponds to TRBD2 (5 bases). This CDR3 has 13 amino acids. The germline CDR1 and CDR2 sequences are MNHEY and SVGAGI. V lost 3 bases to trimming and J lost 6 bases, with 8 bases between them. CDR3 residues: CASSYRDSGELFF. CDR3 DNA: TGTGCCAGCAGTTATCGGGATTCCGGGGAGCTGTTTTTT.

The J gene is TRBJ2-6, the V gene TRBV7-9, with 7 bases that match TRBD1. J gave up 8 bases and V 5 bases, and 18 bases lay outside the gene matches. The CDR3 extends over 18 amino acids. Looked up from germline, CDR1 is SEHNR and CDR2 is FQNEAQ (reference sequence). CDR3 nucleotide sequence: TGTGCCAGCAGCAGACTCGGACAGGCTCAAGCGGTCCCCAACGTCCTGACTTTC. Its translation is CASSRLGQAQAVPNVLTF.

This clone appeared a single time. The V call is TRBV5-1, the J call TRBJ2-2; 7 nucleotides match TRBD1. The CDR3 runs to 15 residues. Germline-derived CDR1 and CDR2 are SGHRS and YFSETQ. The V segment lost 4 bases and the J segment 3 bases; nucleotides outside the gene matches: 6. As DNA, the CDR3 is TGCGCCAGCAGCGAGGGACAGACTTACACCGGGGAGCTGTTTTTT. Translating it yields CASSEGQTYTGELFF.

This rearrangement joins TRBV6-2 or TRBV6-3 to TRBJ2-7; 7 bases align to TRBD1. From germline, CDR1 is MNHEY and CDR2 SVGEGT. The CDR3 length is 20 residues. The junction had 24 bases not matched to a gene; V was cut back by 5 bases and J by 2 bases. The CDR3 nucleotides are TGTGCCAGCAGTCACCTTAAGGACAGGCCTCGCCTTGTGAACCCCTACGAGCAGTACTTC. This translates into CASSHLKDRPRLVNPYEQYF.

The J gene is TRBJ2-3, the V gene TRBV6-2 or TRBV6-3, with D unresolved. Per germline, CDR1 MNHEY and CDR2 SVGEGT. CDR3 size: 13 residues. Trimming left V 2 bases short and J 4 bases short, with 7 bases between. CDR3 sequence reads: CASSYRSPDTQYF. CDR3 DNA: TGTGCCAGCAGTTACCGGAGCCCAGATACGCAGTATTTT.

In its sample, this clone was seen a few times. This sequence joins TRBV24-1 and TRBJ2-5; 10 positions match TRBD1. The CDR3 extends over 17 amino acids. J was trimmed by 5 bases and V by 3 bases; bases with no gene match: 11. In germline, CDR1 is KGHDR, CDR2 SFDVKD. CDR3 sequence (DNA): TGTGCCACCAGTGATGACGGCACGACAGGGGGCGCGGAGACCCAGTACTTC. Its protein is CATSDDGTTGGAETQYF.

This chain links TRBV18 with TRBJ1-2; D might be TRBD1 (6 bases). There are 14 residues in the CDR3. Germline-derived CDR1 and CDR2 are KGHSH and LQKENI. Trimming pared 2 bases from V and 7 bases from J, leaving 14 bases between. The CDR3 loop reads CASSPFQGLVGYTF. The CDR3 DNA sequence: TGTGCCAGCTCACCATTCCAGGGGCTCGTTGGCTACACCTTC.

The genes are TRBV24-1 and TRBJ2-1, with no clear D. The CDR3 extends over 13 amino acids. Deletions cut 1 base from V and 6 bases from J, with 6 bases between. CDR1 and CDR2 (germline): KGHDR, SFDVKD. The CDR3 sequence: CATSDFSGNEQFF. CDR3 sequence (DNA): TGTGCCACCAGTGATTTTTCCGGCAATGAGCAGTTCTTC.

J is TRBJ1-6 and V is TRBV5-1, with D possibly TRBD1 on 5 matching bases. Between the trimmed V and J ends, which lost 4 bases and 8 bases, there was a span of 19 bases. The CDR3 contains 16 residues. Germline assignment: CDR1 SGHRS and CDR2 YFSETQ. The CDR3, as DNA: TGCGCCAGCAGCCAAGTGACAGATAAGAGAGATTCACCCCTCCACTTT. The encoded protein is CASSQVTDKRDSPLHF.

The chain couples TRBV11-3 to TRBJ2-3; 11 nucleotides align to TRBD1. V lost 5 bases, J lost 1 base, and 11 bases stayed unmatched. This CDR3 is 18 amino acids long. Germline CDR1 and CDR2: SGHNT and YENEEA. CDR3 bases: TGTGCCAGCAGCCCAGCGTGGACAGGGGGCGCGGGCACAGATACGCAGTATTTT. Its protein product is CASSPAWTGGAGTDTQYF. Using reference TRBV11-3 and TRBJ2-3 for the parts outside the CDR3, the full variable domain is EAGVVQSPRYKIIEKKQPVAFWCNPISGHNTLYWYLQNLGQGPELLIRYENEEAVDDSQLPKDRFSAERLKGVDSTLKIQPAELGDSAVYLCASSPAWTGGAGTDTQYFGPGTRLTVL.

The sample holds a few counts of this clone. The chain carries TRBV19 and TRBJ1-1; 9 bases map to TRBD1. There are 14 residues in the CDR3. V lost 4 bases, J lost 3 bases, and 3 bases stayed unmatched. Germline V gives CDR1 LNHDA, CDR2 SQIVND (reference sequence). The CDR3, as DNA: TGTGCCAGTAGTACCTGGACAGGGGACACTGAAGCTTTCTTT. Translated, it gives CASSTWTGDTEAFF.

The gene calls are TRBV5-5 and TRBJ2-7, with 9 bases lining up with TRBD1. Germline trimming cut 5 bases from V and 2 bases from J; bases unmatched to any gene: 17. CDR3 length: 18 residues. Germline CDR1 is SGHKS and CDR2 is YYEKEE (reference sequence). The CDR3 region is CASSPENSGTGNAYEQYF. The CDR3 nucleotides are TGTGCCAGCAGTCCTGAAAACTCCGGGACAGGGAATGCCTACGAGCAGTACTTC.

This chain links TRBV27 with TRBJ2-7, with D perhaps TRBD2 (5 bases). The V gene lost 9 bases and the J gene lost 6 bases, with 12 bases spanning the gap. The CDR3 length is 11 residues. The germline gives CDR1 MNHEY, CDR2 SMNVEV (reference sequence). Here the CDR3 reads CASTRGVEQYF. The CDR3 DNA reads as TGTGCCAGTACCCGGGGAGTCGAGCAGTACTTC.

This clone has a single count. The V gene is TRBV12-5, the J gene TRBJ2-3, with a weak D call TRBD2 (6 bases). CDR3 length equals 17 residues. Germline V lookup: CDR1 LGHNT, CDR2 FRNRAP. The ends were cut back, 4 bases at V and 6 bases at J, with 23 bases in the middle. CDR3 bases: TGTGCTAGTGGTTCCCAAGGTGGGGGGTACCCACCCGATACGCAGTATTTT. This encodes CASGSQGGGYPPDTQYF.

Here the CDR3 DNA reads TGTGCCAGCAGCTTGGACAGGGGGCAATCACCCCTCCACTTT. Amino acid sequence: CASSLDRGQSPLHF. This chain connects TRBV6-5 to TRBJ1-6; 11 positions agree with TRBD1. V shed 6 bases and J 10 bases; nucleotides not matched to a gene: 5. Germline lookup yields CDR1 MNHEY and CDR2 SVGAGI. This CDR3 spans 14 amino acids.

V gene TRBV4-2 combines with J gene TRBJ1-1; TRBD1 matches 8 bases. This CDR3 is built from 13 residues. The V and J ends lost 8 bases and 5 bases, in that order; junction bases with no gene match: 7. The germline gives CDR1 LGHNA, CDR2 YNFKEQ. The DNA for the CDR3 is TGTGCCAGCGGTTCAGGGGGCCAAACTGAAGCTTTCTTT. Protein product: CASGSGGQTEAFF.

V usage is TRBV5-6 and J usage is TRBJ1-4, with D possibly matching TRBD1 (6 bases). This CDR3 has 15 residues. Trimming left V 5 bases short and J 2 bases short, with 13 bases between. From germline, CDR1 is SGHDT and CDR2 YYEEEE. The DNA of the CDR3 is TGTGCCAGCAGGAGACGGGGGGGCACTAATGAAAAACTGTTTTTT. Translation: CASRRRGGTNEKLFF.

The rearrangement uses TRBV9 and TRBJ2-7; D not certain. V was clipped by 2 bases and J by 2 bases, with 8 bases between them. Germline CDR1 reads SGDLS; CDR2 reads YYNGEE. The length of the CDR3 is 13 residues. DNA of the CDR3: TGTGCCAGCAGCGTTGGGCCGACCTACGAGCAGTACTTC. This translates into CASSVGPTYEQYF.

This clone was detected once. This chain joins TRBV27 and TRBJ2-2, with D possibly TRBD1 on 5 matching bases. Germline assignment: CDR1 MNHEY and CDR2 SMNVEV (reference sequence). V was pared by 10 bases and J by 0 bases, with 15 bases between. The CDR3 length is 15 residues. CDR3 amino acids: CATRVSRANTGELFF. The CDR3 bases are TGTGCCACCAGAGTCTCCAGGGCGAACACCGGGGAGCTGTTTTTT.

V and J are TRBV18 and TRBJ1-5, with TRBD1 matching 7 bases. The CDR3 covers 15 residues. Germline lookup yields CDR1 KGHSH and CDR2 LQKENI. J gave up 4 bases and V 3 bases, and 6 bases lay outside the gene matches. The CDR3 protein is CASSPRTGQNQPQHF. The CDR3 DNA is TGTGCCAGCTCACCGAGGACAGGCCAAAATCAGCCCCAGCATTTT.

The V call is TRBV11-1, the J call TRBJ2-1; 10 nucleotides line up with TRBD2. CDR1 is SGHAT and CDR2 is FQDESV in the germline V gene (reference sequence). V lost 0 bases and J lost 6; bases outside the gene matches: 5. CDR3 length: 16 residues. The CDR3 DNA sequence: TGTGCCAGCAGCTTAGCAGGGCTAGCGGGGGTCAATGAGCAGTTCTTC. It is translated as CASSLAGLAGVNEQFF.

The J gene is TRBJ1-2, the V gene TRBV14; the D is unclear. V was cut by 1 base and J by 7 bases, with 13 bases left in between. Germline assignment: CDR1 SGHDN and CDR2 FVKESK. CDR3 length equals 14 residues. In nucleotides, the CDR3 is TGTGCCAGCAGCCAAGGAGCCGGGGTTTCTGGCTACACCTTC. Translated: CASSQGAGVSGYTF.

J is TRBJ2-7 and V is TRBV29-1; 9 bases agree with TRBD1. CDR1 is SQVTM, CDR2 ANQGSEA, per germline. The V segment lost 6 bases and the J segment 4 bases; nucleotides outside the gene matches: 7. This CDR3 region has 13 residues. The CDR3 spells CSVRQGVLYEQYF. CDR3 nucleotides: TGCAGCGTCAGACAGGGGGTATTATACGAGCAGTACTTC.

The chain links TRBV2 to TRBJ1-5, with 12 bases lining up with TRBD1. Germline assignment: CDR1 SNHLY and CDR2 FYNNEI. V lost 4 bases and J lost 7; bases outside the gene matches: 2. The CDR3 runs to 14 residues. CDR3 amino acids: CASSGDRGQQPQHF. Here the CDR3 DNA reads TGTGCCAGCAGTGGGGACAGGGGGCAGCAGCCCCAGCATTTT.